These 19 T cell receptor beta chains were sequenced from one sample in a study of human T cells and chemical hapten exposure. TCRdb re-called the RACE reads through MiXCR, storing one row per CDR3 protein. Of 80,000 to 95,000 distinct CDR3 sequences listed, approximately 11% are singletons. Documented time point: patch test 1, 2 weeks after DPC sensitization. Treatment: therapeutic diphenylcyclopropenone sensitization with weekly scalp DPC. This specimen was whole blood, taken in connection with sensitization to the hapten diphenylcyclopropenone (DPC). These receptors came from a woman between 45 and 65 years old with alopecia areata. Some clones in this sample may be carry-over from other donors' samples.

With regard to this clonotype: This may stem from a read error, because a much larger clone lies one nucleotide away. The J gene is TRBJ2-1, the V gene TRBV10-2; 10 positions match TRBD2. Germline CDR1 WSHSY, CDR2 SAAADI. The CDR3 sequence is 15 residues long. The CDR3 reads CANSVAGGPYNEQFF. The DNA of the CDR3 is TGCGCCAACAGTGTAGCGGGGGGACCCTACAATGAGCAGTTCTTC.

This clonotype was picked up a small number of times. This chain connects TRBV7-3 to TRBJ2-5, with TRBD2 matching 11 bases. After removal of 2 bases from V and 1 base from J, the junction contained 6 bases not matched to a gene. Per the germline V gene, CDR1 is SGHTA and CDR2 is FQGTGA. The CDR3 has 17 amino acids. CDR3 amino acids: CASSLGGSGRAQETQYF. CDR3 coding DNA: TGTGCCAGCAGCTTAGGTGGTAGCGGGAGGGCCCAAGAGACCCAGTACTTC.

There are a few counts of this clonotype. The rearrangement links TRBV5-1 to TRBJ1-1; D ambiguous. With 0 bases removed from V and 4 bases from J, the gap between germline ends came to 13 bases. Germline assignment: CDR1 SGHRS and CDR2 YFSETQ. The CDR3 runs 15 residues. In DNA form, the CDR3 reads TGCGCCAGCAGCTTGGAAGAAGGTTTAGGCACTGAAGCTTTCTTT. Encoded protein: CASSLEEGLGTEAFF.

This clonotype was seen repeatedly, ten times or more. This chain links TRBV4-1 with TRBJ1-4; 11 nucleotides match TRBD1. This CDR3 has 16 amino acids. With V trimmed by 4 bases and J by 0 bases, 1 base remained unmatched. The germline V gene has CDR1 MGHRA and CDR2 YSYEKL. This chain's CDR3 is CASSPGQGATNEKLFF. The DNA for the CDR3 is TGCGCCAGCAGCCCGGGACAGGGGGCAACTAATGAAAAACTGTTTTTT.

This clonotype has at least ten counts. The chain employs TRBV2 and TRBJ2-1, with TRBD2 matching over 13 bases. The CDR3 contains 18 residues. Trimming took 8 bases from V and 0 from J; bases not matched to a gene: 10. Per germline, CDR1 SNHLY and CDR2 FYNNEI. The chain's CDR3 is CASAGTSGVSSSYNEQFF. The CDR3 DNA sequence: TGTGCCAGCGCCGGGACTAGCGGGGTCTCCAGCTCCTACAATGAGCAGTTCTTC.

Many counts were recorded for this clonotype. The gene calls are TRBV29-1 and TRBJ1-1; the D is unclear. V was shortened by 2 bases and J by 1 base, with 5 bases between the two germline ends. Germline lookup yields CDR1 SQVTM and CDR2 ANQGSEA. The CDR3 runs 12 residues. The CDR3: CSVERGNTEAFF. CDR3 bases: TGCAGCGTTGAACGGGGGAACACTGAAGCTTTCTTT.

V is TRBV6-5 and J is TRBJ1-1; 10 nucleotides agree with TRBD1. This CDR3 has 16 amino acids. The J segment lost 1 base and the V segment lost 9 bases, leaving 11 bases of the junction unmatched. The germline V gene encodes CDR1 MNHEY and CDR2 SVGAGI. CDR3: CASRRDRGFGNTEAFF. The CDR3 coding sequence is TGTGCCAGTAGAAGGGACAGGGGATTCGGGAACACTGAAGCTTTCTTT.

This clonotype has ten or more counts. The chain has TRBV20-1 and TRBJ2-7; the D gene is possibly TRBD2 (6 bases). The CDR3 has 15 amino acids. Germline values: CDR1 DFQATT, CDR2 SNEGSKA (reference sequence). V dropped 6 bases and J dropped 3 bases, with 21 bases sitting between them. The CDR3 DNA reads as TGCAGTGCCCCGCCCCCCGGGACTGGACGCTACGAGCAGTACTTC. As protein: CSAPPPGTGRYEQYF.

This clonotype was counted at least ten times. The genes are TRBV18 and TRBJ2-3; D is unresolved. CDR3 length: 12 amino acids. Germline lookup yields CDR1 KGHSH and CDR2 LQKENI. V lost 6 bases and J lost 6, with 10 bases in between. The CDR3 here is CASSYGVDTQYF. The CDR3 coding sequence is TGTGCCAGCTCCTACGGCGTGGATACGCAGTATTTT.

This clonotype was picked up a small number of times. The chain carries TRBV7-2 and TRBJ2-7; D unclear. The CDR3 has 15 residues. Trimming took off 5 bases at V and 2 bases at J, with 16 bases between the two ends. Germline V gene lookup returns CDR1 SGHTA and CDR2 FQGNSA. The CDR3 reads CASSPGPGATYEQYF. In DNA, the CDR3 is TGTGCCAGCAGCCCCGGGCCGGGCGCAACCTACGAGCAGTACTTC.

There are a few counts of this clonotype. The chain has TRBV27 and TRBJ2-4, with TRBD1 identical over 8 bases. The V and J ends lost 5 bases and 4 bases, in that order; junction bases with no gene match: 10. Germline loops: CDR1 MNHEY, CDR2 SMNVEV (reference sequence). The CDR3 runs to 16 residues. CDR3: CASSPADRVRKNIQYF. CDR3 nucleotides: TGTGCCAGCAGTCCGGCGGACAGGGTGAGGAAAAACATTCAGTACTTC.

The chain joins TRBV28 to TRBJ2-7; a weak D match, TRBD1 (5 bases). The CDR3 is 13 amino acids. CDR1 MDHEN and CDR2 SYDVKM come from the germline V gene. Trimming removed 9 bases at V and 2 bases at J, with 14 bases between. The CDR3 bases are TGTGCCAGTTTCGACAGTTACACCTACGAGCAGTACTTC. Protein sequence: CASFDSYTYEQYF.

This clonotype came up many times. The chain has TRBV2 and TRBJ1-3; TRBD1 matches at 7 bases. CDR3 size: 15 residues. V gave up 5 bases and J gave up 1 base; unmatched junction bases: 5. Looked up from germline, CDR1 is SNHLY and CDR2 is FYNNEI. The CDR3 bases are TGTGCCAGCAGTTTAACAGGGGAATCTGGAAACACCATATATTTT. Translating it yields CASSLTGESGNTIYF.

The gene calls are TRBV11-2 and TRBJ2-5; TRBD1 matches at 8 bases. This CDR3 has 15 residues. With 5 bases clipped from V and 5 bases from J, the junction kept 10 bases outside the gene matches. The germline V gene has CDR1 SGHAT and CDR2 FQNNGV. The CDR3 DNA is TGTGCCAGCAGCCTCGACAGGGGAGGCGGGGAGACCCAGTACTTC. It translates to CASSLDRGGGETQYF. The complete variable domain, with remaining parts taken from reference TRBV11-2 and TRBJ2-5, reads EAGVAQSPRYKIIEKRQSVAFWCNPISGHATLYWYQQILGQGPKLLIQFQNNGVVDDSQLPKDRFSAERLKGVDSTLKIQPAKLEDSAVYLCASSLDRGGGETQYFGPGTRLLVL.

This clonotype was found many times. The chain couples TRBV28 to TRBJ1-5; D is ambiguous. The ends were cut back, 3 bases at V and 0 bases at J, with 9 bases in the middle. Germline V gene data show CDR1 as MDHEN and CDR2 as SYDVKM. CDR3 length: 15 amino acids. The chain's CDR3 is CASSFPRLSNQPQHF. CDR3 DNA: TGTGCCAGCAGTTTTCCTCGGCTTAGCAATCAGCCCCAGCATTTT.

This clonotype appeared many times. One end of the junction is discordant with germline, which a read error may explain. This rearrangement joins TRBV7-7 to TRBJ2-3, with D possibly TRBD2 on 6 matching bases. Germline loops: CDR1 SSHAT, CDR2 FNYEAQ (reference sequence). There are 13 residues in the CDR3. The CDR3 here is CASSSTAEGTQYF. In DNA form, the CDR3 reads TGTGCTAGCAGCTCCACCGCGGAGGGTACGCAGTATTTT.

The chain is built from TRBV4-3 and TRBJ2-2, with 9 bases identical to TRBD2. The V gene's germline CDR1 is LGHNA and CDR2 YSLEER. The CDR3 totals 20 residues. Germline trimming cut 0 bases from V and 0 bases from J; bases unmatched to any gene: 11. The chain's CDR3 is CASSQESSPSSGANTGELFF. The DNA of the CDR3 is TGCGCCAGCAGCCAAGAATCTTCTCCGTCTAGCGGGGCGAACACCGGGGAGCTGTTTTTT.

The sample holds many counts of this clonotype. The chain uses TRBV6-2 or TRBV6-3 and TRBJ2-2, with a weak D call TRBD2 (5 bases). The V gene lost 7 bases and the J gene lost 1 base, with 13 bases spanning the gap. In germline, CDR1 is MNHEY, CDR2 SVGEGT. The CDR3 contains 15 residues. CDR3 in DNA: TGTGCCAGCACTCTTTCCGCGGGGAACACCGGGGAGCTGTTTTTT. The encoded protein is CASTLSAGNTGELFF.

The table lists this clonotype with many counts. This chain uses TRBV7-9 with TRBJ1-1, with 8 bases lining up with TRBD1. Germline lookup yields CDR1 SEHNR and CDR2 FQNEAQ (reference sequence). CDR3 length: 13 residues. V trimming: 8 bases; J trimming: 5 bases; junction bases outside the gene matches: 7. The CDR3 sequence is CASQGQGETEAFF. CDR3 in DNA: TGTGCCAGCCAAGGACAGGGCGAAACTGAAGCTTTCTTT. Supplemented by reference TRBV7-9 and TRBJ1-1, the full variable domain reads DTGVSQNPRHKITKRGQNVTFRCDPISEHNRLYWYRQTLGQGPEFLTYFQNEAQLEKSRLLSDRFSAERPKGSFSTLEIQRTEQGDSAMYLCASQGQGETEAFFGQGTRLTVV.